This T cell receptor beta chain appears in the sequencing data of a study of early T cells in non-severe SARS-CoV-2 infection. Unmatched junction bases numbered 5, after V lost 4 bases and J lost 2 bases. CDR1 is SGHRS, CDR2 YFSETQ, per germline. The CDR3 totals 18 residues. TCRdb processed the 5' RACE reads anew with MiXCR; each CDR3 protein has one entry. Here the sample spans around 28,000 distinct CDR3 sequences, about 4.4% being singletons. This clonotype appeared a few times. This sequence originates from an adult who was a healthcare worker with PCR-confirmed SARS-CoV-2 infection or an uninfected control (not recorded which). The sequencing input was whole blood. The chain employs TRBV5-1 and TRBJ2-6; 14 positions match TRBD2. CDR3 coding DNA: TGCGCCAGCAGCGCGGGACTAGCGGGAGCTACTGGGGCCAACGTCCTGACTTTC. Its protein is CASSAGLAGATGANVLTF. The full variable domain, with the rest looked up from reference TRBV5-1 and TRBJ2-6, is KAGVTQTPRYLIKTRGQQVTLSCSPISGHRSVSWYQQTPGQGLQFLFEYFSETQRNKGNFPGRFSGRQFSNSRSEMNVSTLELGDSALYLCASSAGLAGATGANVLTFGAGSRLTVL.